This T cell receptor beta chain was identified during a study of cytomegalovirus exposure and HLA in healthy donors. Study-wide points: Reported results showed that the classifier diagnosed cytomegalovirus status with high specificity and sensitivity.

Germline loops: CDR1 PRHDT, CDR2 FYEKMQ (reference sequence). This CDR3 spans 17 amino acids. The ends lost 0 bases at V and 1 base at J; junction bases unmatched: 5. TCRdb's table, derived via immunoSEQ multiplex PCR, lists solely in-frame clones and lacks some. The sample records 100,000 to 150,000 clones, around 94% being singletons. About this clone: Its matching antigen is unknown.

The receptor's source is a woman younger than 35 in good health and CMV-seronegative. This chain links TRBV13 with TRBJ2-1; 8 positions match TRBD2. What was sequenced was PBMCs. CDR3 amino acids: CASSLGRLATSYNEQFF. The CDR3 nucleotides are TGTGCCAGCAGCTTAGGCCGACTAGCGACGTCCTACAATGAGCAGTTCTTC.